This T cell receptor beta chain was recorded in a study of monozygotic twins with inflammatory bowel disease. Study outcomes and limitations: Concordance status among twins (concordant versus discordant) showed no link to repertoire similarity, possibly from limited power. IBD patients exhibited fewer clonotypes shared with other individuals than healthy twins, particularly with disease activity. IBD patients showed reduced TCRbeta diversity (inverse Simpson) versus healthy co-twins.

For every donor, one blood sample of 2.5 ml was drawn. Using the 5' RACE reads, TCRdb records one entry per CDR3 protein without DNA. The listing contains around 220,000 distinct CDR3 sequences. This CDR3 comprises 15 residues. In germline, CDR1 is DFQATT, CDR2 SNEGSKA (reference sequence). Comments on this clonotype: Its antigen remains unidentified.

The V call is TRBV20-1, the J call TRBJ2-1; TCRdb lists TRBD2, though no DNA is available to test this call. The sequencing sample was made of blood. The origin of this receptor is a human donor with ulcerative colitis or Crohn's disease, or a healthy co-twin of an affected twin (not recorded which). CDR3 loop: CSASQLAGGRNEQFF.